This T cell receptor (beta chain) came from a study of CD8+ T cells in alopecia areata. With 0 bases clipped from V and 0 bases from J, the junction kept 4 bases outside the gene matches. This CDR3 has 16 amino acids. CDR1 is SGHRS, CDR2 YFSETQ, per germline. The sequencing template was cDNA reverse transcribed from extracted RNA. The method was immunoSEQ multiplex PCR; TCRdb's version includes in-frame clones alone and lacks a portion of them. The sample holds some 210,000 clones, approximately 61% seen once. This clone was counted only a few times. Other DNA sequences within the sample encode an identical CDR3.

Source: CD4+ T cells sorted from blood, taken at week 0. This TCR derives from a human donor with alopecia areata. The chain recombines TRBV5-1 with TRBJ2-3; 7 bases align to TRBD2. This CDR3 is CASSLGAGDSTDTQYF. CDR3 DNA: TGCGCCAGCAGCTTGGGGGCGGGAGATAGCACAGATACGCAGTATTTT.